Below, 5 T cell receptor beta chains from the same sample are listed, as sequenced in a study of cytomegalovirus exposure and HLA in healthy donors. In the PCR, 60 Vbeta and 13 Jbeta primers were used. Sequencing was performed with immunoSEQ multiplex PCR; in TCRdb, only in-frame clones are kept and a portion is missing. Seen here are 150,000 to 200,000 clones, about 80% observed once, and the top ten hold about 2.1%. Material for sequencing was PBMCs. The receptors here all came from a woman in her thirties in good health and CMV-seropositive.

The V call is TRBV7-9, the J call TRBJ2-1; 7 bases map to TRBD2. In germline, CDR1 is SEHNR, CDR2 FQNEAQ (reference sequence). J was trimmed by 4 bases and V by 4 bases; bases with no gene match: 7. This CDR3 comprises 15 residues. The CDR3 sequence: CASSWTSGAYNEQFF. DNA of the CDR3: TGTGCCAGCAGCTGGACTAGTGGGGCATACAATGAGCAGTTCTTC.

This rearrangement joins TRBV6-6 to TRBJ1-2; 7 bases are a match to TRBD1. Germline V CDR1 and CDR2: MNHNY, SVGAGI (reference sequence). This CDR3 has 13 amino acids. Trimming at V came to 4 bases and at J to 2 bases, leaving 1 base not matched to a gene. The CDR3 protein is CASSLTGNYGYTF. The CDR3 DNA reads as TGTGCCAGCAGTTTGACAGGGAACTATGGCTACACCTTC.

The gene calls are TRBV19 and TRBJ1-3, with D unresolved. CDR3 length equals 15 residues. The germline V and J ends were trimmed by 6 bases and 2 bases, with 14 bases remaining between them. Germline V CDR1 and CDR2: LNHDA, SQIVND (reference sequence). The CDR3, as DNA: TGTGCCAGTAGATGGAGGCAGGCGGCTGGAAACACCATATATTTT. Encoded protein: CASRWRQAAGNTIYF.

This chain links TRBV18 with TRBJ2-7; 8 nucleotides align to TRBD1. There are 20 residues in the CDR3. CDR1 is KGHSH and CDR2 is LQKENI in the germline V gene. Unmatched junction bases numbered 24, after V lost 3 bases and J lost 5 bases. The CDR3 spells CASSPYHANPHRDRKDEQYF. In DNA, the CDR3 is TGTGCCAGCTCACCGTATCATGCGAACCCGCACCGGGACAGGAAGGACGAGCAGTACTTC.

The CDR3 DNA reads TGTGCCAGCAGCGTAGGGGTGACAGGGACAAACACCATATATTTT. Its protein is CASSVGVTGTNTIYF. This chain uses TRBV9 with TRBJ1-3; 7 nucleotides match TRBD1. This CDR3 has 15 amino acids. Per the germline V gene, CDR1 is SGDLS and CDR2 is YYNGEE. Trimming removed 0 bases from V and 6 bases from J; junction bases left unmatched: 6.